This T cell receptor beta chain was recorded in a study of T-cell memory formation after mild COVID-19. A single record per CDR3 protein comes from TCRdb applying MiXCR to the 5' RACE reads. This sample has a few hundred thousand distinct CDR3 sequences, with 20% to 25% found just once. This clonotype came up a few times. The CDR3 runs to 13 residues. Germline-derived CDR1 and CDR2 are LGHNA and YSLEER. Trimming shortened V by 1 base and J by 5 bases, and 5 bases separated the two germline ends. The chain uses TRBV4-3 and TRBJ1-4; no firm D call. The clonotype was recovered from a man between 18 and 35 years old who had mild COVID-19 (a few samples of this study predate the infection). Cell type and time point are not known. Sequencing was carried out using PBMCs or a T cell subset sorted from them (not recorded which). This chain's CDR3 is CASSQARNEKLFF. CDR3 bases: TGCGCCAGCAGCCAAGCACGGAATGAAAAACTGTTTTTT.